This T cell receptor beta chain was recovered during a study of regulatory T cells in long-lasting Graves disease. Construction of TCR beta libraries relied on iRepertoire HTBI primers and on Arm-PCR targeting CDR3 regions. One entry per CDR3 protein, called by TCRdb with MiXCR from the multiplex PCR reads. The sample lists roughly 700,000 distinct CDR3 sequences; about 30% were seen once. Time point given: persistent/refractory GD, antithyroid drugs over 5 years with positive TRAb. There was RNA extracted from PBMCs, and the TCR library was made from it. The CDR3 covers 14 residues. The germline V gene has CDR1 DFQATT and CDR2 SNEGSKA (reference sequence). Trimming at V came to 2 bases and at J to 0 bases, leaving 4 bases not matched to a gene. Turning to this clonotype: No antigen is known for it.

Study conclusions and caveats: Persistent Graves' patients had lower TCR diversity than newly diagnosed ones. No thyroid tissue was studied; the work used peripheral blood only.

This sequence was found in a female donor with Graves disease. Material: peripheral blood mononuclear cells (PBMCs), obtained when the disease was refractory, from a patient treated with antithyroid drugs. The V and J genes are TRBV20-1 and TRBJ2-7, with 7 bases lining up with TRBD1. CDR3 nucleotides: TGCAGTGCTAGATCCAACAGGGGCTCCTACGAGCAGTACTTC. Encoded protein: CSARSNRGSYEQYF.